The rows below give T cell receptor beta chains drawn from one sample of a study of cytomegalovirus exposure and HLA in healthy donors. Generated by immunoSEQ multiplex PCR, the TCRdb table keeps only in-frame clones and is missing some. Among over 80,000 clones listed, less than 85% were seen once. Input material: PBMCs. Every receptor here comes from a man aged 18 to 30 in good health and CMV-seropositive. Both conserved end residues are part of each CDR3. Each record gives: D gene, V gene, CDR3 protein. D genes are given only for firm matches.

>TRBD1|TRBV10-3
CAAWDREIETQYF
>TRBD1|TRBV29-1
CSVDYRGKTNEAFF
>-|TRBV5-6
CASSLAEGGRQETQYF
>-|TRBV28
CATGSNEKLFF
>-|TRBV10-2
CASSLTENSYEQYF
>TRBD1|TRBV7-9
CASSPGQVNTEAFF
>-|TRBV5-6
CASSLLRLAGNTIYF
>-|TRBV6-6
CASSLESEAFF
>-|TRBV5-1
CASSWTGPNNEQFF
>TRBD1|TRBV28
CASSWDRVRNEQFF
>TRBD1|TRBV27
CASSPKIPQGVGTEAFF
>-|TRBV10-3
CAILLAEGDTQYF
>TRBD2|TRBV7-9
CASSGTSGGGLQETQYF
>TRBD2|TRBV5-1
CASTQAPGLAAYFQETQYF
>-|TRBV7-9
CASSLVLVNEQFF
>-|TRBV7-7
CASSLDTNTEAFF
>-|TRBV7-3
CASSLKGMVDEQFF
>TRBD2|TRBV29-1
CSVWSGLAGTGELFF
>-|TRBV5-1
CASSLQGGAGYGYTF
>-|TRBV7-2
CASSLDLDEQYF
>TRBD1|TRBV2
CASSRRGTGKGQTTEAFF
>TRBD1|TRBV2
CASSSPDRGWGYTF